Presented here are 11 T cell receptor beta chains from one specimen sequenced in a study of blood T cell repertoires in COVID-19. Sequencing was performed with immunoSEQ multiplex PCR; in TCRdb, only in-frame clones are kept and a portion is missing. This table holds approximately 35,000 clones, over 75% found once. The sample comprised peripheral blood. The receptors stem from a man in his fifties or sixties with active COVID-19.

V usage is TRBV20-1 and J usage is TRBJ2-3; 10 nucleotides align to TRBD2. The CDR3 extends over 16 amino acids. Germline V gene data show CDR1 as DFQATT and CDR2 as SNEGSKA (reference sequence). V shed 3 bases, J shed 4 bases, and the junction held 10 bases outside the gene matches. This chain's CDR3 is CSASGSGRARADTQYF. CDR3 DNA sequence: TGCAGTGCTAGTGGAAGCGGGAGGGCCAGAGCAGATACGCAGTATTTT.

V usage is TRBV19 and J usage is TRBJ2-7; 9 positions agree with TRBD2. CDR1 and CDR2 (germline): LNHDA, SQIVND (reference sequence). Trimming at V came to 5 bases and at J to 2 bases, leaving 4 bases not matched to a gene. CDR3 length equals 14 residues. The CDR3 here is CASSRVAGAYEQYF. DNA of the CDR3: TGTGCCAGTAGTCGGGTAGCGGGAGCCTACGAGCAGTACTTC. The full variable domain, its missing parts supplied by reference TRBV19 and TRBJ2-7, is DGGITQSPKYLFRKEGQNVTLSCEQNLNHDAMYWYRQDPGQGLRLIYYSQIVNDFQKGDIAEGYSVSREKKESFPLTVTSAQKNPTAFYLCASSRVAGAYEQYFGPGTRLTVT.

The CDR3 coding sequence is TGTGCCAGCAGTTTGACCTTCCGGACAGGGATCCCTCCCCTAGCTAGATTGGAGCAGCTGTTTTTT. This sequence encodes CASSLTFRTGIPPLARLEQLFF. The chain carries TRBV28 and TRBJ2-2, with TRBD1 identical over 8 bases. V shed 3 bases and J 12 bases; nucleotides not matched to a gene: 33. Germline V gene sequence: CDR1 MDHEN, CDR2 SYDVKM. The CDR3 totals 22 residues. Full variable domain (missing parts from reference TRBV28 and TRBJ2-2): DVKVTQSSRYLVKRTGEKVFLECVQDMDHENMFWYRQDPGLGLRLIYFSYDVKMKEKGDIPEGYSVSREKKERFSLILESASTNQTSMYLCASSLTFRTGIPPLARLEQLFFGEGSRLTVL.

CDR3 sequence: CASSEASGSLGEQYF. CDR3 DNA: TGCGCCAGCAGTGAGGCTAGCGGGAGTTTGGGCGAGCAGTACTTC. This chain uses TRBV10-2 with TRBJ2-7, with TRBD2 identical over 10 bases. The V gene's germline CDR1 is WSHSY and CDR2 SAAADI. The V and J ends lost 2 bases and 6 bases, in that order; junction bases with no gene match: 7. This CDR3 contains 15 residues.

V usage is TRBV7-9 and J usage is TRBJ2-5; no reliable D call. There are 14 residues in the CDR3. Germline CDR1 is SEHNR and CDR2 is FQNEAQ (reference sequence). Trimming left V 1 base short and J 5 bases short, with 11 bases between. CDR3 in DNA: TGTGCCAGCAGCTTAGATCCTCAGGCGGAGACCCAGTACTTC. Translating gives CASSLDPQAETQYF.

The chain joins TRBV6-5 to TRBJ2-4; 7 bases match TRBD1. This CDR3 has 16 residues. V was pared by 2 bases and J by 2 bases, with 6 bases of the junction left unmatched. Germline CDR1 reads MNHEY; CDR2 reads SVGAGI. The CDR3 protein is CASSYGTGETKNIQYF. For the CDR3, the DNA is TGTGCCAGCAGTTACGGCACAGGGGAGACCAAAAACATTCAGTACTTC.

This chain connects TRBV19 to TRBJ2-1; the D gene is possibly TRBD2 (6 bases). The V end lost 1 base, the J end lost 4 bases, and 11 bases lay between the germline ends. This CDR3 is 15 amino acids long. The germline CDR1 and CDR2 sequences are LNHDA and SQIVND (reference sequence). DNA of the CDR3: TGTGCCAGTAGTATAGGGGCTAGCGAGTACAATGAGCAGTTCTTC. Residues: CASSIGASEYNEQFF. The whole variable domain, remainder taken from reference TRBV19 and TRBJ2-1, is DGGITQSPKYLFRKEGQNVTLSCEQNLNHDAMYWYRQDPGQGLRLIYYSQIVNDFQKGDIAEGYSVSREKKESFPLTVTSAQKNPTAFYLCASSIGASEYNEQFFGPGTRLTVL.

The chain uses TRBV13 and TRBJ2-3, with TRBD2 matching 7 bases. With 5 bases clipped from V and 3 bases from J, the junction kept 14 bases outside the gene matches. This CDR3 spans 17 amino acids. Per the germline V gene, CDR1 is PRHDT and CDR2 is FYEKMQ (reference sequence). The CDR3 DNA is TGTGCCAGCAGCCTATACAAGCGGGAAGGGTTAACAGATACGCAGTATTTT. This sequence encodes CASSLYKREGLTDTQYF.

The V call is TRBV24-1, the J call TRBJ2-1, with D hard to call. The CDR3 consists of 15 residues. The ends were cut back, 4 bases at V and 3 bases at J, with 12 bases in the middle. The germline gives CDR1 KGHDR, CDR2 SFDVKD. The CDR3 spells CATSDPSDFYNEQFF. The DNA for the CDR3 is TGTGCCACCAGTGACCCATCCGACTTCTACAATGAGCAGTTCTTC.

This clone has a single count. This CDR3 is also generated by other DNA sequences in the sample. The chain carries TRBV2 and TRBJ2-1, with 10 bases lining up with TRBD2. The germline gives CDR1 SNHLY, CDR2 FYNNEI. V lost 6 bases and J lost 0; bases outside the gene matches: 2. The CDR3 spans 15 residues. Here the CDR3 reads CASRVAGGSYNEQFF. DNA for the CDR3: TGTGCCAGCAGGGTAGCGGGAGGCTCCTACAATGAGCAGTTCTTC. Variable domain in full (rest from reference TRBV2 and TRBJ2-1): EPEVTQTPSHQVTQMGQEVILRCVPISNHLYFYWYRQILGQKVEFLVSFYNNEISEKSEIFDDQFSVERPDGSNFTLKIRSTKLEDSAMYFCASRVAGGSYNEQFFGPGTRLTVL.

The V gene is TRBV7-2, the J gene TRBJ2-5, with D possibly being TRBD2 (5 bases). Germline V CDR1 and CDR2: SGHTA, FQGNSA. V was shortened by 5 bases and J by 5 bases, with 12 bases between the two germline ends. The CDR3 consists of 13 residues. CDR3: CASSNQSGETQYF. The DNA for the CDR3 is TGTGCCAGCAGCAATCAATCGGGGGAGACCCAGTACTTC.